These 26 T cell receptor beta chains were all obtained from the same sample, sequenced in a study of blood T cells in healthy people across ages. Primers used in a second PCR of about 6 to 11 cycles were a sample-barcoded 5' primer and a J-beta primer mix. TCRdb independently ran MiXCR on the 5' RACE reads; one entry per CDR3 protein. Seen here are roughly 1.5 million distinct CDR3 sequences, roughly 43% observed once, and the top ten hold over 3.5%. Sequenced material: blood. These receptors all come from a woman younger than 30 in good health.

The chain recombines TRBV15 with TRBJ2-3; the D gene is possibly TRBD2 (5 bases). The germline V gene encodes CDR1 LNHNV and CDR2 YYDKDF (reference sequence). V lost 0 bases and J 6 bases, leaving 16 bases between the germline ends. This CDR3 is 16 amino acids long. In DNA form, the CDR3 reads TGTGCCACCAGCAGAGAGCGACGGGATCGGTACGATACGCAGTATTTT. Translated: CATSRERRDRYDTQYF. Full variable domain (outside the CDR3, taken from reference TRBV15 and TRBJ2-3): DAMVIQNPRYQVTQFGKPVTLSCSQTLNHNVMYWYQQKSSQAPKLLFHYYDKDFNNEADTPDNFQSRRPNTSFCFLDIRSPGLGDTAMYLCATSRERRDRYDTQYFGPGTRLTVL.

DNA of the CDR3: TGTGCCAGCAGCGTAGGAGGGTTCAAGAACGAGCAGTACTTC. Its protein product is CASSVGGFKNEQYF. The V call is TRBV9, the J call TRBJ2-4, with D perhaps TRBD2 (5 bases). Gene TRBJ2-7 matches the end of the DNA better, so the J call may be wrong. The germline gives CDR1 SGDLS, CDR2 YYNGEE. This CDR3 is 14 amino acids long.

With respect to this clonotype: This clone may be a read error of a much larger clone one base away. The chain uses TRBV7-2 and TRBJ2-5; tentative D call: TRBD1 (6 bases). Germline-derived CDR1 and CDR2 are SGHTA and FQGNSA. V lost 9 bases, J lost 12 bases, and 23 bases lay in between. The CDR3 totals 13 residues. In DNA, the CDR3 is TGTGCCAGTACCACAGGGTCCAACTACGAGAAGTACTTC. Residues: CASTTGSNYEKYF. Supplemented by reference TRBV7-2 and TRBJ2-5, the full variable domain reads GAGVSQSPSNKVTEKGKDVELRCDPISGHTALYWYRQSLGQGLEFLIYFQGNSAPDKSGLPSDRFSAERTGGSVSTLTIQRTQQEDSAVYLCASTTGSNYEKYFGPGTRLLVL.

V and J are TRBV6-2 or TRBV6-3 and TRBJ1-5, with D possibly being TRBD1 (5 bases). The germline gives CDR1 MNHEY, CDR2 SVGEGT. The CDR3 runs 16 residues. Trimming took off 2 bases at V and 0 bases at J, with 11 bases between the two ends. The CDR3 reads CASSYRRDGSNQPQHF. The DNA for the CDR3 is TGTGCCAGCAGTTACCGTAGGGACGGTAGCAATCAGCCCCAGCATTTT.

The chain links TRBV14 to TRBJ2-1; no reliable D call. This CDR3 spans 12 amino acids. The V and J ends lost 0 bases and 10 bases respectively, with 7 bases between them. Germline values: CDR1 SGHDN, CDR2 FVKESK. CDR3 loop: CASSQDRKEQFF. The DNA for the CDR3 is TGTGCCAGCAGCCAAGATCGAAAAGAGCAGTTCTTC.

The rearrangement joins TRBV25-1 to TRBJ2-5, with D hard to call. CDR3 length: 15 amino acids. V gave up 1 base and J gave up 4 bases, with 13 bases separating them. The germline V gene encodes CDR1 MGHDK and CDR2 SYGVNS. CDR3 DNA: TGTGCCAGCAGTGAATCGAGGAAGGGTGCAGAGACCCAGTACTTC. This encodes CASSESRKGAETQYF.

This clonotype occurred a few times. A read error may be the cause here, since a much bigger clone is one base away. The chain combines TRBV6-2 or TRBV6-3 with TRBJ2-1; D gene unclear. Germline CDR1 is MNHEY and CDR2 is SVGEGT. V lost 1 base, J lost 7 bases, and 2 bases lay in between. CDR3 length: 11 amino acids. DNA for the CDR3: TGTGCCAGCAGTTACTGGAATGAGCAGTTCTTC. Residues: CASSYWNEQFF.

This chain joins TRBV11-1 and TRBJ2-1; 10 bases agree with TRBD2. J was trimmed by 0 bases and V by 5 bases; bases with no gene match: 10. The CDR3 extends over 18 amino acids. Germline CDR1 SGHAT, CDR2 FQDESV (reference sequence). Here the CDR3 reads CASSPVYPSGSSYNEQFF. In nucleotides, the CDR3 is TGTGCCAGCAGCCCAGTTTACCCTAGCGGGAGCTCCTACAATGAGCAGTTCTTC.

The V call is TRBV5-1, the J call TRBJ2-1; D uncertain. The CDR3 extends over 15 amino acids. V lost 3 bases and J 6 bases, leaving 16 bases between the germline ends. CDR1 and CDR2 from the germline V gene are SGHRS and YFSETQ. CDR3 DNA sequence: TGCGCCAGCAGCTCCATCGGTATGTCAGGCAATGAGCAGTTCTTC. It encodes CASSSIGMSGNEQFF. The full variable domain, its missing parts supplied by reference TRBV5-1 and TRBJ2-1, is KAGVTQTPRYLIKTRGQQVTLSCSPISGHRSVSWYQQTPGQGLQFLFEYFSETQRNKGNFPGRFSGRQFSNSRSEMNVSTLELGDSALYLCASSSIGMSGNEQFFGPGTRLTVL.

This clonotype was counted a few times. The genes are TRBV20-1 and TRBJ1-4; D call uncertain. CDR3 length equals 15 residues. V lost 2 bases, J lost 8 bases, and 18 bases lay in between. CDR1 DFQATT and CDR2 SNEGSKA come from the germline V gene (reference sequence). CDR3 in DNA: TGCAGTGCTAGACCCTCCGTCGGACGCAGGGAAAAACTGTTTTTT. It specifies CSARPSVGRREKLFF.

This clonotype was counted between two and nine times. The genes are TRBV21-1 and TRBJ2-6. TRBV21-1 is a pseudogene. The CDR3 extends over 13 amino acids. CDR3 in amino acids: CASSTLYANVLTF. The DNA for the CDR3 is TGTGCCAGCAGCACCCTATACGCCAACGTCCTGACTTTC.

This clonotype was recorded once. The rearrangement links TRBV29-1 to TRBJ2-1; 10 positions agree with TRBD2. CDR1 is SQVTM and CDR2 is ANQGSEA in the germline V gene. V gave up 2 bases and J gave up 10 bases; unmatched junction bases: 5. This CDR3 region has 13 residues. CDR3 sequence (DNA): TGCAGCGTTGAAAGGGGTAGCGGGAGGGAGCAGTTCTTC. Residues: CSVERGSGREQFF.

The chain recombines TRBV9 with TRBJ2-1, with D uncertain. Trimming pared 0 bases from V and 2 bases from J, leaving 12 bases between. The germline V gene has CDR1 SGDLS and CDR2 YYNGEE. The CDR3 consists of 16 residues. The CDR3 sequence: CASSVAGGPPYNEQFF. The CDR3 DNA reads TGTGCCAGCAGCGTAGCGGGTGGCCCTCCCTACAATGAGCAGTTCTTC.

The chain employs TRBV6-5 and TRBJ1-1, with D possibly matching TRBD1 (5 bases). CDR1 and CDR2 from the germline V gene are MNHEY and SVGAGI. Trimming removed 0 bases from V and 5 bases from J, with 10 bases in between. The CDR3 consists of 14 residues. CDR3 DNA sequence: TGTGCCAGCAGTTACTCTTCAGGGATAACTGAAGCTTTCTTT. Its translation: CASSYSSGITEAFF.

This clonotype was seen only a few times. This chain connects TRBV7-9 to TRBJ1-2; possibly TRBD1 for D (5 bases). This CDR3 has 16 residues. Germline assignment: CDR1 SEHNR and CDR2 FQNEAQ (reference sequence). V lost 5 bases to trimming and J lost 0 bases, with 16 bases between them. This chain's CDR3 is CASSQHLTASNYGYTF. DNA for the CDR3: TGTGCCAGCAGCCAGCACCTGACAGCCTCTAACTATGGCTACACCTTC.

The chain combines TRBV7-9 with TRBJ2-4; 8 positions match TRBD1. The V segment lost 4 bases and the J segment 8 bases; nucleotides outside the gene matches: 10. This CDR3 has 15 amino acids. The germline gives CDR1 SEHNR, CDR2 FQNEAQ (reference sequence). The CDR3 protein is CASSSAPGGADIQYF. The CDR3 DNA reads TGTGCCAGCAGCTCGGCTCCAGGGGGCGCGGACATTCAGTACTTC. The complete variable domain, with remaining parts taken from reference TRBV7-9 and TRBJ2-4, reads DTGVSQNPRHKITKRGQNVTFRCDPISEHNRLYWYRQTLGQGPEFLTYFQNEAQLEKSRLLSDRFSAERPKGSFSTLEIQRTEQGDSAMYLCASSSAPGGADIQYFGAGTRLSVL.

This clonotype has just a few counts. V gene TRBV9 combines with J gene TRBJ2-1; 11 bases agree with TRBD2. After removal of 4 bases from V and 7 bases from J, the junction contained 10 bases not matched to a gene. From germline, CDR1 is SGDLS and CDR2 YYNGEE. This CDR3 is built from 16 residues. The CDR3 here is CASSRRRSSGRNEQFF. The DNA of the CDR3 is TGTGCCAGCAGCCGTAGAAGGTCTAGCGGGAGGAATGAGCAGTTCTTC.

The chain combines TRBV29-1 with TRBJ1-1; D remains unclear. The CDR3 spans 12 residues. Germline-derived CDR1 and CDR2 are SQVTM and ANQGSEA. V was pared by 5 bases and J by 0 bases, with 7 bases between. This CDR3 is CSVCVMNTEAFF. The CDR3 DNA follows: TGCAGCGTTTGCGTTATGAACACTGAAGCTTTCTTT. Complete variable domain (other parts from reference TRBV29-1 and TRBJ1-1): SAVISQKPSRDICQRGTSLTIQCQVDSQVTMMFWYRQQPGQSLTLIATANQGSEATYESGFVIDKFPISRPNLTFSTLTVSNMSPEDSSIYLCSVCVMNTEAFFGQGTRLTVV.

The gene calls are TRBV15 and TRBJ1-2, with D perhaps matching TRBD1 (5 bases). CDR3 length: 13 residues. V was pared by 2 bases and J by 7 bases, with 11 bases between. Germline V gene data show CDR1 as LNHNV and CDR2 as YYDKDF (reference sequence). The CDR3 nucleotides are TGTGCCACCAGCAGATCGGGACCCGTTGGCTACACCTTC. Its protein is CATSRSGPVGYTF.

This clonotype was seen many times. The chain links TRBV28 to TRBJ2-7, with 7 bases identical to TRBD1. Per the germline V gene, CDR1 is MDHEN and CDR2 is SYDVKM. This CDR3 has 14 amino acids. With 5 bases clipped from V and 7 bases from J, the junction kept 11 bases outside the gene matches. In nucleotides, the CDR3 is TGTGCCAGCAGTGAGACAGGGCGAATCTGGGAGCAGTACTTC. Protein: CASSETGRIWEQYF.

This clonotype was observed a handful of times. The genes are TRBV29-1 and TRBJ2-7; D is undetermined. V lost 3 bases and J 5 bases, leaving 11 bases between the germline ends. The V gene's germline CDR1 is SQVTM and CDR2 ANQGSEA. The CDR3 is 12 amino acids. The CDR3 reads CSVEGIGDEQYF. In DNA, the CDR3 is TGCAGCGTTGAGGGGATTGGTGACGAGCAGTACTTC.

This clonotype was detected only a few times. The chain couples TRBV12-3 or TRBV12-4 to TRBJ2-7; 8 bases agree with TRBD1. After removal of 0 bases from V and 4 bases from J, the junction contained 8 bases not matched to a gene. This CDR3 spans 16 amino acids. The CDR3 loop reads CASSLARDRRGYEQYF. The CDR3 bases are TGTGCCAGCAGTTTAGCGAGGGACAGGAGAGGTTACGAGCAGTACTTC.

There are a few counts of this clonotype. The chain uses TRBV12-3 or TRBV12-4 and TRBJ1-1; a possible D gene is TRBD1 (5 bases). This CDR3 has 13 amino acids. Trimming took off 3 bases at V and 5 bases at J, with 10 bases between the two ends. This CDR3 is CASSFRQRTEAFF. The DNA for the CDR3 is TGTGCCAGCAGTTTCAGACAGAGGACTGAAGCTTTCTTT.

This chain links TRBV4-3 with TRBJ2-2; TRBD1 agrees at 10 bases. V lost 1 base and J lost 8; bases outside the gene matches: 10. The CDR3 has 17 amino acids. Looked up from germline, CDR1 is LGHNA and CDR2 is YSLEER. DNA for the CDR3: TGCGCCAGCAGCCAAGCGGGACAGGGGTCCCTCGGGGGGGAGCTGTTTTTT. As protein: CASSQAGQGSLGGELFF.

Only a few counts were recorded for this clonotype. The chain uses TRBV7-9 and TRBJ2-7; TRBD1 aligns across 8 bases. Germline V gives CDR1 SEHNR, CDR2 FQNEAQ (reference sequence). The CDR3 has 12 amino acids. V lost 6 bases and J lost 6; bases outside the gene matches: 4. The DNA of the CDR3 is TGTGCCAGCAGGGGGACAGGTATCGAGCAGTACTTC. Amino acids: CASRGTGIEQYF.

The chain has TRBV28 and TRBJ2-7; 7 bases agree with TRBD2. The CDR3 is 14 amino acids. With 8 bases clipped from V and 7 bases from J, the junction kept 14 bases outside the gene matches. CDR1 and CDR2 from the germline V gene are MDHEN and SYDVKM. The CDR3 sequence: CASRAGGTYNEQYF. DNA of the CDR3: TGTGCCAGCCGGGCCGGGGGGACGTACAATGAGCAGTACTTC. The variable domain in full, with the rest retrieved from reference TRBV28 and TRBJ2-7, is DVKVTQSSRYLVKRTGEKVFLECVQDMDHENMFWYRQDPGLGLRLIYFSYDVKMKEKGDIPEGYSVSREKKERFSLILESASTNQTSMYLCASRAGGTYNEQYFGPGTRLTVT.